These 30 T cell receptor beta chains originate from one sample sequenced in a study of blood T cells in healthy people across ages. It was with a sample-barcoded 5' primer and a J-beta primer mix that a second PCR of roughly 7 to 12 cycles was run. TCRdb called the 5' RACE reads again in MiXCR, with one record for every CDR3 protein. The profile shows around 990,000 distinct CDR3 sequences, more than 30% of them singletons. Sequencing input: blood. Source of these receptors: a man between 18 and 35 years old in good health.

This clonotype was counted ten times or more. The J gene is TRBJ2-1, the V gene TRBV20-1; 10 bases match TRBD2. The junction had 4 bases not matched to a gene; V was cut back by 1 base and J by 4 bases. This CDR3 region has 15 residues. Germline V lookup: CDR1 DFQATT, CDR2 SNEGSKA (reference sequence). The CDR3 sequence: CSARALAGAYNEQFF. CDR3 nucleotide sequence: TGCAGTGCTAGAGCCCTAGCGGGAGCATACAATGAGCAGTTCTTC.

The chain has TRBV12-3 or TRBV12-4 and TRBJ1-2; 7 bases are shared with TRBD1. The CDR3 length is 17 residues. The V gene end was trimmed by 1 base and the J gene end by 2 bases; junction bases not matched to a gene: 10. DNA for the CDR3: TGTGCCAGCAGTTTAGACTTGTCGCCAGGGGGGAACTATGGCTACACCTTC. Residues: CASSLDLSPGGNYGYTF.

CDR3 nucleotide sequence: TGTGCCAGCGGGACCCCGGACAGGGACAAATATGGCTACACCTTC. It specifies CASGTPDRDKYGYTF. This sequence joins TRBV12-3 or TRBV12-4 and TRBJ1-2, with 8 bases that match TRBD1. The CDR3 totals 15 residues. With V trimmed by 8 bases and J by 5 bases, 13 bases remained unmatched.

The chain couples TRBV7-3 to TRBJ2-1; D is uncertain. CDR3 length: 8 amino acids. V gave up 7 bases and J gave up 15 bases, with 7 bases separating them. The germline V gene has CDR1 SGHTA and CDR2 FQGTGA. CDR3 loop: CASTVGFF. CDR3 bases: TGTGCCAGCACGGTGGGGTTCTTC.

V gene TRBV3-1 combines with J gene TRBJ2-1; no clear D. The V gene's germline CDR1 is LGHDT and CDR2 YNNKEL (reference sequence). This CDR3 region has 16 residues. Trimming shortened V by 0 bases and J by 6 bases, and 15 bases separated the two germline ends. The CDR3 nucleotides are TGTGCCAGCAGCCAAGATTTGGGTATACGGAGCAATGAGCAGTTCTTC. Translated, it gives CASSQDLGIRSNEQFF.

This clonotype was recorded once. The chain links TRBV20-1 to TRBJ1-5; D is unresolved. Per the germline V gene, CDR1 is DFQATT and CDR2 is SNEGSKA (reference sequence). The CDR3 has 19 amino acids. Between the trimmed V and J ends, which lost 0 bases and 7 bases, there was a span of 28 bases. CDR3 loop: CSAREGVERPSGLGQPQHF. The CDR3 DNA is TGCAGTGCTAGAGAGGGTGTAGAACGGCCGAGTGGACTCGGACAGCCCCAGCATTTT.

This clonotype occurred a few times. The gene calls are TRBV5-1 and TRBJ2-1; 8 bases map to TRBD2. The CDR3 length is 15 residues. Germline CDR1 is SGHRS and CDR2 is YFSETQ. After removal of 0 bases from V and 5 bases from J, the junction contained 4 bases not matched to a gene. The CDR3 region has the DNA TGCGCCAGCAGCTTGGAGCGGGGGAATAACAATGAGCAGTTCTTC. Residues: CASSLERGNNNEQFF. Looking up the rest from reference TRBV5-1 and TRBJ2-1 gives the full variable domain: KAGVTQTPRYLIKTRGQQVTLSCSPISGHRSVSWYQQTPGQGLQFLFEYFSETQRNKGNFPGRFSGRQFSNSRSEMNVSTLELGDSALYLCASSLERGNNNEQFFGPGTRLTVL.

The V call is TRBV28, the J call TRBJ2-3; 10 nucleotides align to TRBD2. With 6 bases clipped from V and 4 bases from J, the junction kept 10 bases outside the gene matches. Germline values: CDR1 MDHEN, CDR2 SYDVKM. The CDR3 loop spans 16 amino acids. As DNA, the CDR3 is TGTGCCAGCAGACGATTCAGCGGGGGGGCACCAGATACGCAGTATTTT. Amino acids: CASRRFSGGAPDTQYF.

This clonotype has a handful of counts. The chain employs TRBV14 and TRBJ1-5; D is undetermined. Germline loops: CDR1 SGHDN, CDR2 FVKESK. The CDR3 is 19 amino acids. The V gene lost 2 bases and the J gene lost 0 bases, with 20 bases spanning the gap. In DNA form, the CDR3 reads TGTGCCAGCAGCCAATTAATAGGGCACCCGAATAATAGCAATCAGCCCCAGCATTTT. Amino acid sequence: CASSQLIGHPNNSNQPQHF.

The chain recombines TRBV9 with TRBJ1-1; TRBD1 matches 7 bases. Germline CDR1 and CDR2: SGDLS and YYNGEE. The CDR3 contains 15 residues. Trimming cost V 0 bases and J 0 bases; bases outside gene matches: 2. The CDR3 protein is CASSVGQGMNTEAFF. CDR3 nucleotide sequence: TGTGCCAGCAGCGTAGGACAGGGAATGAACACTGAAGCTTTCTTT.

This clonotype was detected a few times. In DNA form, the CDR3 reads TGCGCCAGCAGCGCCGACAGGGTATTAACCACAGATACGCAGTATTTT. It encodes CASSADRVLTTDTQYF. The rearrangement uses TRBV5-1 and TRBJ2-3, with 7 bases aligning to TRBD1. This CDR3 has 16 amino acids. Per germline, CDR1 SGHRS and CDR2 YFSETQ. Unmatched junction bases numbered 10, after V lost 4 bases and J lost 2 bases.

V is TRBV5-1 and J is TRBJ2-1, with D perhaps TRBD1 (6 bases). Germline assignment: CDR1 SGHRS and CDR2 YFSETQ. Trimming pared 0 bases from V and 9 bases from J, leaving 16 bases between. The CDR3 is 15 residues long. CDR3 bases: TGCGCCAGCAGCTTGGGCCCCACAGGGATCAGTGAGCAGTTCTTC. It specifies CASSLGPTGISEQFF.

The genes are TRBV29-1 and TRBJ1-1; the D is unclear. Germline CDR1 is SQVTM and CDR2 is ANQGSEA. Trimming took 3 bases from V and 0 from J, leaving 11 bases between them. This CDR3 region has 14 residues. CDR3 sequence reads: CSVDGVAMNTEAFF. In nucleotides, the CDR3 is TGCAGCGTTGACGGGGTCGCAATGAACACTGAAGCTTTCTTT.

This clonotype showed up just once. This CDR3 is CASSINRGLGTEAFF. DNA for the CDR3: TGTGCCAGCAGCATTAACAGGGGGCTTGGGACTGAAGCTTTCTTT. The chain links TRBV11-1 to TRBJ1-1; 9 bases match TRBD1. The CDR3 runs to 15 residues. Trimming at V came to 5 bases and at J to 5 bases, leaving 9 bases not matched to a gene. Looked up from germline, CDR1 is SGHAT and CDR2 is FQDESV (reference sequence).

This clonotype occurred once. The V call is TRBV27, the J call TRBJ2-1; 7 bases align to TRBD1. This CDR3 spans 18 amino acids. Trimming cost V 5 bases and J 6 bases; bases outside gene matches: 19. Per germline, CDR1 MNHEY and CDR2 SMNVEV (reference sequence). The CDR3 reads CASSPYHTGALPSNEQFF. In DNA form, the CDR3 reads TGTGCCAGCAGTCCGTATCACACAGGGGCCCTTCCTTCCAATGAGCAGTTCTTC.

This clonotype was counted only a few times. The gene calls are TRBV18 and TRBJ1-1; D remains ambiguous. Germline CDR1 KGHSH, CDR2 LQKENI. V gave up 6 bases and J gave up 3 bases, with 17 bases separating them. The CDR3 loop spans 15 amino acids. In nucleotides, the CDR3 is TGTGCCAGCTCCGAGAGCTCGGGAGGTTACACTGAAGCTTTCTTT. It codes for CASSESSGGYTEAFF. Together with reference TRBV18 and TRBJ1-1, the CDR3 gives the full variable domain: NAGVMQNPRHLVRRRGQEARLRCSPMKGHSHVYWYRQLPEEGLKFMVYLQKENIIDESGMPKERFSAEFPKEGPSILRIQQVVRGDSAAYFCASSESSGGYTEAFFGQGTRLTVV.

The sample holds a few counts of this clonotype. The chain recombines TRBV20-1 with TRBJ1-5; the D gene is possibly TRBD1 (6 bases). Germline V gene data show CDR1 as DFQATT and CDR2 as SNEGSKA (reference sequence). The CDR3 is 15 amino acids. Trimming took 5 bases from V and 7 from J, leaving 21 bases between them. As DNA, the CDR3 is TGCAGTGCTCTCGAAATACAGGGATGGGGGCAGCCCCAGCATTTT. Protein sequence: CSALEIQGWGQPQHF.

This clonotype was counted only a few times. J is TRBJ2-1 and V is TRBV7-8; 7 bases agree with TRBD2. Germline V CDR1 and CDR2: SGHVS, FQNEAQ. V was pared by 5 bases and J by 3 bases, with 13 bases of the junction left unmatched. CDR3 size: 17 residues. CDR3 sequence: CASSLGLRGILYNEQFF. The CDR3 DNA follows: TGTGCCAGCAGCCTGGGGTTGCGGGGGATACTCTACAATGAGCAGTTCTTC.

The chain is built from TRBV6-2 or TRBV6-3 and TRBJ1-1; maybe TRBD1 (5 bases). The germline V gene has CDR1 MNHEY and CDR2 SVGEGT. The CDR3 runs 16 residues. Deletions cut 2 bases from V and 2 bases from J, with 15 bases between. CDR3 DNA: TGTGCCAGCAGTTACAGATCCGCAGGGATAAACACTGAAGCTTTCTTT. Translating gives CASSYRSAGINTEAFF.

The genes are TRBV28 and TRBJ2-7; D tentatively fits TRBD1 or TRBD2 (7 bases each). CDR1 and CDR2 (germline): MDHEN, SYDVKM. Trimming took off 5 bases at V and 4 bases at J, with 15 bases between the two ends. The CDR3 totals 14 residues. In DNA, the CDR3 is TGTGCCAGCAGTCCCAGGGGGGGCGGGTACGAGCAGTACTTC. It translates to CASSPRGGGYEQYF. The full variable domain, completed using reference TRBV28 and TRBJ2-7, is DVKVTQSSRYLVKRTGEKVFLECVQDMDHENMFWYRQDPGLGLRLIYFSYDVKMKEKGDIPEGYSVSREKKERFSLILESASTNQTSMYLCASSPRGGGYEQYFGPGTRLTVT.

Concerning this clonotype: One end of the junction varies from germline; a read error may be responsible. The chain couples TRBV13 to TRBJ2-7; the match to TRBD1 covers 7 bases. The CDR3 contains 14 residues. Per germline, CDR1 PRHDT and CDR2 FYEKMQ (reference sequence). The CDR3 nucleotides are TGTACCAGCAGCTCCCTGGGACAGATCGGTGGGCAGTACTTC. This encodes CTSSSLGQIGGQYF.

The V gene is TRBV6-5, the J gene TRBJ2-3; 8 bases are shared with TRBD1. Germline lookup yields CDR1 MNHEY and CDR2 SVGAGI. This CDR3 comprises 16 residues. With 6 bases clipped from V and 6 bases from J, the junction kept 14 bases outside the gene matches. The CDR3, as DNA: TGTGCCAGCAGACCACCAGACAGGGGAGCTAGGGATACGCAGTATTTT. Its translation: CASRPPDRGARDTQYF.

J is TRBJ1-1 and V is TRBV7-8, with TRBD1 as a possible D gene (5 bases). From germline, CDR1 is SGHVS and CDR2 FQNEAQ. The length of the CDR3 is 14 residues. Trimming removed 1 base at V and 4 bases at J, with 10 bases between. The CDR3 reads CASSLVSGGTEAFF. In DNA, the CDR3 is TGTGCCAGCAGCTTAGTCTCTGGGGGCACTGAAGCTTTCTTT. Looking up the rest from reference TRBV7-8 and TRBJ1-1 gives the full variable domain: GAGVSQSPRYKVAKRGQDVALRCDPISGHVSLFWYQQALGQGPEFLTYFQNEAQLDKSGLPSDRFFAERPEGSVSTLKIQRTQQEDSAVYLCASSLVSGGTEAFFGQGTRLTVV.

The chain carries TRBV7-2 and TRBJ2-5, with D tentatively TRBD2 (6 bases). Germline V gene lookup returns CDR1 SGHTA and CDR2 FQGNSA. CDR3 length: 14 amino acids. V was clipped by 3 bases and J by 2 bases, with 10 bases between them. DNA for the CDR3: TGTGCCAGCAGCTTTAGGGACTTACAAGAGACCCAGTACTTC. Residues: CASSFRDLQETQYF.

The CDR3, as DNA: TGCGCCAGCAGCTTGGATCCAGGAGGGGATAATGAAAAACTGTTTTTT. The encoded protein is CASSLDPGGDNEKLFF. This chain connects TRBV5-1 to TRBJ1-4; D perhaps matches TRBD1 (5 bases). V was pared by 0 bases and J by 4 bases, with 13 bases between. The CDR3 is 16 amino acids. The germline gives CDR1 SGHRS, CDR2 YFSETQ.

Regarding this clonotype: An end of the junction does not agree with germline; a read error may underlie this. The V call is TRBV24-1, the J call TRBJ2-2; tentatively, D is TRBD2 (5 bases). Germline CDR1 KGHDR, CDR2 SFDVKD. The CDR3 sequence is 14 residues long. DNA of the CDR3: TGTGCCACCAGTGACGGACGGCCCACCGGGGAGCCGTTTTTT. Translating it yields CATSDGRPTGEPFF.

This clonotype was seen a handful of times. The chain uses TRBV20-1 and TRBJ2-3; possibly TRBD2 for D (6 bases). The germline CDR1 and CDR2 sequences are DFQATT and SNEGSKA (reference sequence). V was shortened by 8 bases and J by 2 bases, with 14 bases between the two germline ends. This CDR3 is built from 13 residues. DNA of the CDR3: TGCAGTCCTGGCGGGGCGATCACAGATACGCAGTATTTT. Amino acid sequence: CSPGGAITDTQYF.

This clonotype has just a few counts. The rearrangement uses TRBV9 and TRBJ2-3; maybe TRBD2 (6 bases). This CDR3 has 15 residues. Trimming left V 0 bases short and J 1 base short, with 9 bases between. Per germline, CDR1 SGDLS and CDR2 YYNGEE. CDR3 sequence reads: CASSVVGGRTDTQYF. DNA for the CDR3: TGTGCCAGCAGCGTAGTGGGGGGACGCACAGATACGCAGTATTTT.

This clonotype occurred once. J is TRBJ2-5 and V is TRBV7-3; D may be TRBD1 (5 bases). Near its end, the DNA agrees better with TRBJ2-7, so the J call may be wrong. Germline V lookup: CDR1 SGHTA, CDR2 FQGTGA. CDR3 length: 16 residues. The CDR3 bases are TGTGCCAGCAGCTTATCTGTAAGGGGCAGCCCCTACGAGCAGTACTTC. As protein: CASSLSVRGSPYEQYF.

J is TRBJ2-5 and V is TRBV20-1, with a possible D match to TRBD1 (5 bases). The CDR3 has 18 amino acids. V was cut by 0 bases and J by 11 bases, with 31 bases left in between. CDR1 is DFQATT, CDR2 SNEGSKA, per germline (reference sequence). Here the CDR3 DNA reads TGCAGTGCTAGAGATTACCGGGCCTCCGGCAGGGCCTACAATGAGCAGTACTTC. This encodes CSARDYRASGRAYNEQYF.